This T cell receptor (beta chain) was sequenced in a study of blood T cell repertoires in COVID-19. The wider study: Samples representing acute and convalescent COVID-19 were sourced from the United States, Italy and Spain. T cells, B-cell-depleted T cells, or PBMCs provided the cDNA or gDNA that served as material.

Per the study methods: The assay estimated nucleated cells by amplifying reference gene primers. The table came from immunoSEQ multiplex PCR; TCRdb's copy has only in-frame clones and leaves some out. The DNA was the basis for D and trimming; V, J and clone size are from that table. Among some 200,000 clones, about 90% were seen once, and the ten largest hold 0.7% to 0.8%. Germline assignment: CDR1 SGHNT and CDR2 YYREEE (reference sequence). V lost 3 bases to trimming and J lost 0 bases; unmatched junction nucleotides: 3. There are 15 residues in the CDR3. Material: peripheral blood. The chain recombines TRBV5-4 with TRBJ1-3, with 7 positions matching TRBD1. This TCR was sampled from a woman aged 70-85 years with acute or convalescent COVID-19. Here the CDR3 DNA reads TGTGCCAGCAGCTGGGGACAGCACTCTGGAAACACCATATATTTT. Its protein is CASSWGQHSGNTIYF.